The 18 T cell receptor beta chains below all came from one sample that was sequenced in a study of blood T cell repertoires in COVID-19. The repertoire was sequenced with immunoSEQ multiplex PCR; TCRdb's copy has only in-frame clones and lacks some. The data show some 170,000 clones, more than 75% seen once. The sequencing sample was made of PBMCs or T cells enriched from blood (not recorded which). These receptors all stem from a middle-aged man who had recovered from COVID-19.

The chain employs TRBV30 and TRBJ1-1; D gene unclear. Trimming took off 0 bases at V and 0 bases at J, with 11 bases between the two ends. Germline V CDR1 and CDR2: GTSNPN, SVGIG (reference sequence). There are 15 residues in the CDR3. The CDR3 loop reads CAWSVDSQLNTEAFF. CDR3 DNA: TGTGCCTGGAGTGTTGATAGCCAATTGAACACTGAAGCTTTCTTT. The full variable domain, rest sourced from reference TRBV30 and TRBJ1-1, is SQTIHQWPATLVQPVGSPLSLECTVEGTSNPNLYWYRQAAGRGLQLLFYSVGIGQISSEVPQNLSASRPQDRQFILSSKKLLLSDSGFYLCAWSVDSQLNTEAFFGQGTRLTVV.

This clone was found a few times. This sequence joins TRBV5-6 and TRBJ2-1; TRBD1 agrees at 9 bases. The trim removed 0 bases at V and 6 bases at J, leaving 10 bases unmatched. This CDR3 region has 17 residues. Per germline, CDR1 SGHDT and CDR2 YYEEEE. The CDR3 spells CASSLGKGTGTVNEQFF. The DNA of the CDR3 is TGTGCCAGCAGCTTGGGGAAAGGGACAGGGACGGTCAATGAGCAGTTCTTC.

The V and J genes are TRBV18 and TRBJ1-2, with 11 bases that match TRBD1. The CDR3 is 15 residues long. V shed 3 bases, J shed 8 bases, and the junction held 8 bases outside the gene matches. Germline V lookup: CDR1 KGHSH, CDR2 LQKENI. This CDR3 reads CASSPNGQGAEGYTF. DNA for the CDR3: TGTGCCAGCTCACCCAACGGACAGGGGGCGGAGGGCTACACCTTC.

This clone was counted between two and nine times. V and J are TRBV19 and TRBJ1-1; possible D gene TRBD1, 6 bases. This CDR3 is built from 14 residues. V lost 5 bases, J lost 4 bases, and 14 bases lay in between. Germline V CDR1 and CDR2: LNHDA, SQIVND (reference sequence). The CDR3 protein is CASSDQGRRTEAFF. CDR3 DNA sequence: TGTGCCAGTAGTGACCAGGGGCGACGCACTGAAGCTTTCTTT.

CDR3 DNA sequence: TGTGCCAGTAGTATAGGGGAACAGGGGGCCACTGAAGCTTTCTTT. This translates into CASSIGEQGATEAFF. The chain combines TRBV19 with TRBJ1-1; 9 bases map to TRBD1. This CDR3 comprises 15 residues. From germline, CDR1 is LNHDA and CDR2 SQIVND (reference sequence). Trimming removed 1 base from V and 4 bases from J; junction bases left unmatched: 4.

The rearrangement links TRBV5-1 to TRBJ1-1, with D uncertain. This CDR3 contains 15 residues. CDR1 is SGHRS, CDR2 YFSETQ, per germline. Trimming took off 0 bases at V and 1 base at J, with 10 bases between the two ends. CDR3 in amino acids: CASSLAGNANTEAFF. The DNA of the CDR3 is TGCGCCAGCAGCTTGGCCGGTAACGCGAACACTGAAGCTTTCTTT.

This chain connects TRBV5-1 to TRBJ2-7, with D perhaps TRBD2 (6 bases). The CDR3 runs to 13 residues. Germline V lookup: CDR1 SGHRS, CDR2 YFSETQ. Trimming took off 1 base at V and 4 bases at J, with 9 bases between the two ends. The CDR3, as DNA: TGCGCCAGCAGCTTGACTAGCTGTTACGAGCAGTACGTC. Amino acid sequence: CASSLTSCYEQYV.

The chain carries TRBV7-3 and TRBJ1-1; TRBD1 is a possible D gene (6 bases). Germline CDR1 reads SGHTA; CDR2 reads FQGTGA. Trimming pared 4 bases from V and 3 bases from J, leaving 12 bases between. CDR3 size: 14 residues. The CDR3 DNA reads TGTGCCAGCAGCTATGGGGGCGCGGACACTGAAGCTTTCTTT. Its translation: CASSYGGADTEAFF.

CDR3 DNA sequence: TGTGCCAGCAGCCCCCACGGACAGCCGACTCCCTACAATGAGCAGTTCTTC. Translation gives CASSPHGQPTPYNEQFF. The chain combines TRBV3-1 (or the pseudogene TRBV3-2) with TRBJ2-1; possibly TRBD1 for D (6 bases). V was trimmed by 4 bases and J by 2 bases, leaving 18 bases between them. The CDR3 has 17 amino acids. Germline CDR1 is LGHDT and CDR2 is YNNKEL (reference sequence).

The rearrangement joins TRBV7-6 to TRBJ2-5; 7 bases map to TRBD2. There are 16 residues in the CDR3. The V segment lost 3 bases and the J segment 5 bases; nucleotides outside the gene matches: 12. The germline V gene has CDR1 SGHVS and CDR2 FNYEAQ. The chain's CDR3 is CASSFRARGDGETQYF. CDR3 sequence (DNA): TGTGCCAGCAGCTTCCGAGCCCGGGGGGATGGGGAGACCCAGTACTTC.

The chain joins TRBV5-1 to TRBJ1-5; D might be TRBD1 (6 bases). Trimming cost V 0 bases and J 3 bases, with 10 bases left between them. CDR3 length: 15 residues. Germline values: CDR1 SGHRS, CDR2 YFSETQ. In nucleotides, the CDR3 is TGCGCCAGCAGCTTGGACGGGGACATCAATCAGCCCCAGCATTTT. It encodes CASSLDGDINQPQHF.

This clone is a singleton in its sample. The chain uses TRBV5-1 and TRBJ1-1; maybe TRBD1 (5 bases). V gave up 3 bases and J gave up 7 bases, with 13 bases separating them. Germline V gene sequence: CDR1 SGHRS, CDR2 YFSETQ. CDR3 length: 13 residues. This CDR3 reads CASSYDSTLEAFF. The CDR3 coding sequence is TGCGCCAGCAGCTATGACAGTACTCTTGAAGCTTTCTTT.

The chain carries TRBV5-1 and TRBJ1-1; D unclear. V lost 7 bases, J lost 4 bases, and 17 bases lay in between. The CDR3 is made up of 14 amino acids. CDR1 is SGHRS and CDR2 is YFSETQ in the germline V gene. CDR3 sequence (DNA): TGCGCCAGCTGGCCCACGAGCGGAGGCACTGAAGCTTTCTTT. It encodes CASWPTSGGTEAFF. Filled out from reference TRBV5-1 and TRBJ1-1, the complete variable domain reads KAGVTQTPRYLIKTRGQQVTLSCSPISGHRSVSWYQQTPGQGLQFLFEYFSETQRNKGNFPGRFSGRQFSNSRSEMNVSTLELGDSALYLCASWPTSGGTEAFFGQGTRLTVV.

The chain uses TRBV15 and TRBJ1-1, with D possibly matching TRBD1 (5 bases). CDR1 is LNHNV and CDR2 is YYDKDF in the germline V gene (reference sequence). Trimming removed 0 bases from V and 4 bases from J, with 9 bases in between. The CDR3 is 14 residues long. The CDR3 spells CATSRDSGGTEAFF. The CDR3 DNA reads TGTGCCACCAGCAGAGATTCGGGGGGCACTGAAGCTTTCTTT.

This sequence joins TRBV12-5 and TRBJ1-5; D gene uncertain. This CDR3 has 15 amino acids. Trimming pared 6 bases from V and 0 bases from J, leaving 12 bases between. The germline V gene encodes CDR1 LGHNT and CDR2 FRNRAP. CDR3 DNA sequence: TGTGCTAGTGGCCCACAGACGCATAGCAATCAGCCCCAGCATTTT. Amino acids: CASGPQTHSNQPQHF.

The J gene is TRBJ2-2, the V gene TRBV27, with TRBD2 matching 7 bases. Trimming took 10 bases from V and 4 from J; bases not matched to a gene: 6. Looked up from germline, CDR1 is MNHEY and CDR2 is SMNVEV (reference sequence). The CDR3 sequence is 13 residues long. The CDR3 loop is CATISGFTGELFF. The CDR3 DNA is TGTGCCACCATTAGCGGGTTCACCGGGGAGCTGTTTTTT.

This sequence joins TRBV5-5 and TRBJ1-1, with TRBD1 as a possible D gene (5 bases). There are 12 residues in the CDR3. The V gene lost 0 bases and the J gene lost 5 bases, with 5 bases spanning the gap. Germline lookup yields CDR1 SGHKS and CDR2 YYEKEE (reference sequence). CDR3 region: CASSLEGTEAFF. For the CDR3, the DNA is TGTGCCAGCAGCTTGGAGGGGACTGAAGCTTTCTTT.

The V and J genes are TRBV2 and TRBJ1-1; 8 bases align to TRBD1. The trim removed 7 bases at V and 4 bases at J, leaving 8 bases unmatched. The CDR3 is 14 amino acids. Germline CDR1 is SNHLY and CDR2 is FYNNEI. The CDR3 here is CASKTGQGPTEAFF. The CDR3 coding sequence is TGTGCCAGCAAGACCGGACAGGGTCCCACTGAAGCTTTCTTT.